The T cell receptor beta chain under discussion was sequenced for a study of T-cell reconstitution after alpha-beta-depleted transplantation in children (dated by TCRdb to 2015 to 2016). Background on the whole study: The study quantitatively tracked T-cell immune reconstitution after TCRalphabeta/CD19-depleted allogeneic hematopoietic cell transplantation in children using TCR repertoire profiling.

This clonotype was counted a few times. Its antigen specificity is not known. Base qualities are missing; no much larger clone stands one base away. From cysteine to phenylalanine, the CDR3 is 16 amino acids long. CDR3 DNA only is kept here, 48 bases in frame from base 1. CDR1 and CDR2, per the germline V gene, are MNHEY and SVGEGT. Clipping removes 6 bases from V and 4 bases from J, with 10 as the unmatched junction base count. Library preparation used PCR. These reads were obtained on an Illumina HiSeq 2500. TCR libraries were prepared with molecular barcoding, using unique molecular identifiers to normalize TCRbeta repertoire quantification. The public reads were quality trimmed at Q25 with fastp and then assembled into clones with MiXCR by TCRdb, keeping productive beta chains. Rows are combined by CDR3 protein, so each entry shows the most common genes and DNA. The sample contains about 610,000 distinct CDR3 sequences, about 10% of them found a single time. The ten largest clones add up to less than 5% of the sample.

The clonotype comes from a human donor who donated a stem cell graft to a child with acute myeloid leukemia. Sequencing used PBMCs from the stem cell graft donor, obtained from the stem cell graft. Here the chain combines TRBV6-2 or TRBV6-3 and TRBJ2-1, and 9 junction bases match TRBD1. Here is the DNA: TGTGCCAGCAGCATACCAGACAGGGGGGTTTACAATGAGCAGTTCTTC. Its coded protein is CASSIPDRGVYNEQFF.